This T cell receptor (beta chain) was identified in a study of blood T cell repertoires in COVID-19. This CDR3 is 15 amino acids long. CDR1 and CDR2 (germline): SGHAT, FQNNGV. V trimming: 5 bases; J trimming: 3 bases; junction bases outside the gene matches: 8. Clones were sequenced by immunoSEQ multiplex PCR, and TCRdb holds only the in-frame ones, with some missing. The sample consists of hundreds of thousands of clones, roughly 88% of them appearing once. The TCR comes from a man aged 25-40 years who had recovered from COVID-19. The chain recombines TRBV11-2 with TRBJ2-7; 9 bases match TRBD2. The sample was PBMCs or T cells enriched from blood (not recorded which). DNA for the CDR3: TGTGCCAGCAGCCAGACTAGCGGTGTAATCTACGAGCAGTACTTC. Residues: CASSQTSGVIYEQYF. The variable domain in full, completed from reference TRBV11-2 and TRBJ2-7, reads EAGVAQSPRYKIIEKRQSVAFWCNPISGHATLYWYQQILGQGPKLLIQFQNNGVVDDSQLPKDRFSAERLKGVDSTLKIQPAKLEDSAVYLCASSQTSGVIYEQYFGPGTRLTVT.